These 5 T cell receptor beta chains originate from one sample sequenced in a study of early T cells in non-severe SARS-CoV-2 infection. From the 5' RACE reads, TCRdb called clonotypes with MiXCR, one entry per CDR3 protein. The table lists about 56,000 distinct CDR3 sequences, about 12% of them singletons. The sequenced material came from whole blood. The receptors come from an adult who was a healthcare worker with PCR-confirmed SARS-CoV-2 infection or an uninfected control (not recorded which).

This clonotype turned up a few times. The chain couples TRBV19 to TRBJ2-4, with 10 bases lining up with TRBD2. Losses at the gene ends were 3 bases for V and 1 base for J; bases not matched to a gene: 12. Germline CDR1 LNHDA, CDR2 SQIVND (reference sequence). The CDR3 extends over 19 amino acids. CDR3 protein: CASSMSGGADGMAKNIQYF. The CDR3 nucleotides read TGTGCCAGTAGTATGAGCGGGGGGGCCGATGGGATGGCCAAAAACATTCAGTACTTC.

The sample holds a few counts of this clonotype. The chain is built from TRBV29-1 and TRBJ2-3; a possible D gene is TRBD2 (5 bases). V lost 3 bases and J lost 8, with 15 bases in between. The CDR3 spans 13 residues. Germline V lookup: CDR1 SQVTM, CDR2 ANQGSEA. The CDR3 here is CSVDDHVGATQYF. The CDR3 bases are TGCAGCGTTGACGACCACGTGGGAGCTACGCAGTATTTT.

The sample holds many counts of this clonotype. The chain links TRBV27 to TRBJ2-2, with D perhaps assigned TRBD1 or TRBD2 (5 bases each). Trimming stripped 2 bases from V and 4 bases from J, with 11 bases between. This CDR3 comprises 15 residues. Germline loops: CDR1 MNHEY, CDR2 SMNVEV (reference sequence). The CDR3 is CASSLVQRGTGELFF. The DNA of the CDR3 is TGTGCCAGCAGTTTAGTTCAGAGGGGCACCGGGGAGCTGTTTTTT.

This clonotype was detected many times. The chain combines TRBV28 with TRBJ1-1; no reliable D call. Trimming left V 0 bases short and J 0 bases short, with 14 bases between. This CDR3 has 17 amino acids. From germline, CDR1 is MDHEN and CDR2 SYDVKM. The CDR3 here is CASSLWSNDGVNTEAFF. The CDR3 nucleotides read TGTGCCAGCAGTTTATGGTCCAACGACGGGGTGAACACTGAAGCTTTCTTT.

This chain joins TRBV7-9 and TRBJ2-2; D gene unclear. Between the trimmed V and J ends, which lost 5 bases and 5 bases, there was a span of 12 bases. The CDR3 is 14 residues long. Germline V gene lookup returns CDR1 SEHNR and CDR2 FQNEAQ (reference sequence). CDR3 bases: TGTGCCAGCAGCCCCGTGGGTGATACCGGGGAGCTGTTTTTT. The encoded protein is CASSPVGDTGELFF.